This TCR beta chain is drawn from a study of blood T cells in healthy people across ages. Trimming left V 6 bases short and J 2 bases short, with 12 bases between. The CDR3 covers 13 residues. Germline V gives CDR1 DFQATT, CDR2 SNEGSKA (reference sequence). This clonotype showed up just a few times. Primed by a sample-barcoded 5' primer and a J-beta primer mix, a second PCR proceeded for 7 to 11 cycles. MiXCR, applied by TCRdb to the 5' RACE reads, yields one record per CDR3 protein. Among approximately 730,000 distinct CDR3 sequences, 40% to 45% were seen once, and the ten largest hold approximately 22%.

This chain links TRBV20-1 with TRBJ2-3, with no clear D. Sequenced material: blood. This clonotype was obtained from a woman aged 60-75 years in good health. CDR3 DNA sequence: TGCAGTGCCCCGGAGCCCTCCACAGATACGCAGTATTTT. Translated, it gives CSAPEPSTDTQYF.